This T cell receptor beta chain emerged from a study of blood T cell repertoires in COVID-19. Across the study: Spain, Italy and the United States supplied samples that represented acute and convalescent COVID-19. Sample material is recorded as cDNA or gDNA derived from T cells, B-cell-depleted T cells, or PBMCs.

Between the trimmed V and J ends, which lost 5 bases and 5 bases, there was a span of 13 bases. Germline lookup yields CDR1 SEHNR and CDR2 FQNEAQ (reference sequence). This CDR3 spans 14 amino acids. How the authors handled the data: How many nucleated cells were present was estimated from reference gene primer amplification. Assay used: immunoSEQ multiplex PCR; TCRdb lists only in-frame clones, some missing. The V and J calls and the clone size are those of that table, but D and trimming were determined from the DNA. The sample records more than 200,000 clones, roughly 88% being singletons. The TCR sequence derives from a man between 40 and 49 years old with acute or convalescent COVID-19. Sequencing was performed on peripheral blood. The V call is TRBV7-9, the J call TRBJ2-1; tentatively, D is TRBD2 (6 bases). CDR3 nucleotide sequence: TGTGCCAGCAGCACCTCTCCGGGGGACAATGAGCAGTTCTTC. It is translated as CASSTSPGDNEQFF.